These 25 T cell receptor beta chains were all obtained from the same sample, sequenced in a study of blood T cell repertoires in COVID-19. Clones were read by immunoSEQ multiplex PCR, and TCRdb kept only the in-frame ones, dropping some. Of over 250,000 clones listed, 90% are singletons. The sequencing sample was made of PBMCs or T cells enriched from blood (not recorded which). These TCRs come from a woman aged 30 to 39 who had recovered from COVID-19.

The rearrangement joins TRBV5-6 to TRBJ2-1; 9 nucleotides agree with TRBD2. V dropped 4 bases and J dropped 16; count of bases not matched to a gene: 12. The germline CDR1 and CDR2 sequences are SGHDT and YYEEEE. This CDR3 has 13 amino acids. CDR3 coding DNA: TGTGCCAGCAGCCCGGTAGGGGGGACTAGCTTTTTCTTC. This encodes CASSPVGGTSFFF. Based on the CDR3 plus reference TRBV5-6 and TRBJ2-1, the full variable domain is DAGVTQSPTHLIKTRGQQVTLRCSPKSGHDTVSWYQQALGQGPQFIFQYYEEEERQRGNFPDRFSGHQFPNYSSELNVNALLLGDSALYLCASSPVGGTSFFFGPGTRLTVL.

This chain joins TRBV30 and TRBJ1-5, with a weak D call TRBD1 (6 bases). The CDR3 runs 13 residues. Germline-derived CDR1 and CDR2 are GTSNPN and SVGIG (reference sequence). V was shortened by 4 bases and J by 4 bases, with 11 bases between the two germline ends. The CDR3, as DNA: TGTGCCTGGACCTCCCAGGGGAATCAGCCCCAGCATTTT. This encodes CAWTSQGNQPQHF.

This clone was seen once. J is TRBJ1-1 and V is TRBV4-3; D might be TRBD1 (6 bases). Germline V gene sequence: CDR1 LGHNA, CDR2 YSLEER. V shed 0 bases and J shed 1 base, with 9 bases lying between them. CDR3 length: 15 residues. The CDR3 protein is CASSQEWGRNTEAFF. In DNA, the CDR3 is TGCGCCAGCAGCCAAGAATGGGGGCGGAACACTGAAGCTTTCTTT.

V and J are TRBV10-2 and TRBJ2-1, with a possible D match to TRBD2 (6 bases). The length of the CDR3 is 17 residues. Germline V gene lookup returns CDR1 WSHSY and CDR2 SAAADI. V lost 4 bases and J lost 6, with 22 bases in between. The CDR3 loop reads CASSALNRRADGNEQFF. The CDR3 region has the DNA TGCGCCAGCAGTGCCCTAAACAGGAGGGCCGACGGCAATGAGCAGTTCTTC.

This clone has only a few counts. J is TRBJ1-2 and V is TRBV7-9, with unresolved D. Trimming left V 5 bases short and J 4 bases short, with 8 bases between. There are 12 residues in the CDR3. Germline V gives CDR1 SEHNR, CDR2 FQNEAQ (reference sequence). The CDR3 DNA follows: TGTGCCAGCAGCCCCGGGGTCTATGGCTACACCTTC. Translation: CASSPGVYGYTF.

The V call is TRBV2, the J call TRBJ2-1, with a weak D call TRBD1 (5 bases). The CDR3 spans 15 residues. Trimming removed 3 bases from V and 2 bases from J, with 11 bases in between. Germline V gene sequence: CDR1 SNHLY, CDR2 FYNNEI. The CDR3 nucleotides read TGTGCCAGCAGTGAGGGGCAGCTAACCTACAATGAGCAGTTCTTC. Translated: CASSEGQLTYNEQFF.

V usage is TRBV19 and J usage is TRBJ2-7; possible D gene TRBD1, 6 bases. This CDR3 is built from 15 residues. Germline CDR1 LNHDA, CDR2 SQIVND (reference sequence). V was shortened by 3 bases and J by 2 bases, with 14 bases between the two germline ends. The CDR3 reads CASSIGWGQAYEQYF. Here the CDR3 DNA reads TGTGCCAGTAGTATCGGGTGGGGACAAGCCTACGAGCAGTACTTC.

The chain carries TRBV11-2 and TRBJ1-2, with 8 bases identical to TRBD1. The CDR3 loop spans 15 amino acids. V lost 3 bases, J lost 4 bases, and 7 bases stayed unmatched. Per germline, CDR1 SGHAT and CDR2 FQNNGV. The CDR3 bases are TGTGCCAGCAGCTTCGGACAGGGAGGCGGCTATGGCTACACCTTC. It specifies CASSFGQGGGYGYTF.

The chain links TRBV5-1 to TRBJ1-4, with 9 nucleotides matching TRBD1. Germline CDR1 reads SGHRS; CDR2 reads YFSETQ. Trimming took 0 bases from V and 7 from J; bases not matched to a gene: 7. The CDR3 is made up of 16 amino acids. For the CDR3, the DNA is TGCGCCAGCAGCTTGGTAGGGGGACAGGGAGGTGAAAAACTGTTTTTT. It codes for CASSLVGGQGGEKLFF.

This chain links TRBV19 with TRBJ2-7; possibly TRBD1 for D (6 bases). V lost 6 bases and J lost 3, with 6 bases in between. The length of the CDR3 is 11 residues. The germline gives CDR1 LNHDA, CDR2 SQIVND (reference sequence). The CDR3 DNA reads TGTGCCAGTAGAGGGGGCTACGAGCAGTACTTC. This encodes CASRGGYEQYF.

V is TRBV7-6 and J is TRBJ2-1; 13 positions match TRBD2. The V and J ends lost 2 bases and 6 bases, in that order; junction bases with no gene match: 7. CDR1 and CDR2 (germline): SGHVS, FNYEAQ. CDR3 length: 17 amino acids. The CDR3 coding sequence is TGTGCCAGCAGCTTATTACTAGCGGGAGGGCCTACCAATGAGCAGTTCTTC. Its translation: CASSLLLAGGPTNEQFF.

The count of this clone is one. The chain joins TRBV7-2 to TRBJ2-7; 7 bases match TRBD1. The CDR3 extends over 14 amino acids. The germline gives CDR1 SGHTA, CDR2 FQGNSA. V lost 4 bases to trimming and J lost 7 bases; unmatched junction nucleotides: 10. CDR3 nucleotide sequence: TGTGCCAGCAGCTCCACGACAGGGTCCAGGGAGCAGTACTTC. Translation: CASSSTTGSREQYF. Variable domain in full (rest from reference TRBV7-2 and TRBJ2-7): GAGVSQSPSNKVTEKGKDVELRCDPISGHTALYWYRQSLGQGLEFLIYFQGNSAPDKSGLPSDRFSAERTGGSVSTLTIQRTQQEDSAVYLCASSSTTGSREQYFGPGTRLTVT.

The CDR3 sequence is CASSQGLQGSANTGELFF. The CDR3 coding sequence is TGCGCCAGCAGCCAAGGCCTACAGGGGTCGGCGAACACCGGGGAGCTGTTTTTT. V and J are TRBV4-3 and TRBJ2-2, with TRBD1 matching over 7 bases. Losses at the gene ends were 1 base for V and 0 bases for J; bases not matched to a gene: 8. CDR3 length equals 18 residues. Germline assignment: CDR1 LGHNA and CDR2 YSLEER.

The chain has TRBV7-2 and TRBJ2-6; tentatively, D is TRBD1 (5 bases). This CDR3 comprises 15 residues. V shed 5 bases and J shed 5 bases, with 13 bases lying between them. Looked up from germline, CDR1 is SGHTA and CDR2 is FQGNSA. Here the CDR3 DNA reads TGTGCCAGCAGCCCTGACAGCTCCTGGGCCAACGTCCTGACTTTC. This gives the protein CASSPDSSWANVLTF.

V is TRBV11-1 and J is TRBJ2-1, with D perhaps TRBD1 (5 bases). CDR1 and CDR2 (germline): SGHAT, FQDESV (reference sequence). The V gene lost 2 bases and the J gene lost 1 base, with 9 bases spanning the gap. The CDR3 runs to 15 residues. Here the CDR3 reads CASSLTRESYNEQFF. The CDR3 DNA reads TGTGCCAGCAGCTTAACCAGGGAATCCTACAATGAGCAGTTCTTC.

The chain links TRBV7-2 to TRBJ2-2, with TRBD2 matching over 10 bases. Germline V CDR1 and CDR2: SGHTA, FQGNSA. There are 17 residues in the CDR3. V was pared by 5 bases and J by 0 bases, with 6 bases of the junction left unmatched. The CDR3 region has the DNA TGTGCCAGCAGCCGTAGCGGGAGGCTATCGAACACCGGGGAGCTGTTTTTT. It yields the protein CASSRSGRLSNTGELFF.

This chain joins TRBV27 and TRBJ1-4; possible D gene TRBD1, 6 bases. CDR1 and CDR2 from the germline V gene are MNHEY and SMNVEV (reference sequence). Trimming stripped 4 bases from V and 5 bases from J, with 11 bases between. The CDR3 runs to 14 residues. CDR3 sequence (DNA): TGTGCCAGCAGTTGGGGGGGGGCGAATGAAAAACTGTTTTTT. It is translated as CASSWGGANEKLFF.

The CDR3: CASSQGLGPYEQYF. Here the CDR3 DNA reads TGTGCCAGCAGCCAAGGACTAGGCCCCTACGAGCAGTACTTC. The gene calls are TRBV5-8 and TRBJ2-7, with 7 nucleotides matching TRBD2. With V trimmed by 4 bases and J by 2 bases, 6 bases remained unmatched. Germline loops: CDR1 SGHTS, CDR2 YDEGEE. This CDR3 is 14 amino acids long.

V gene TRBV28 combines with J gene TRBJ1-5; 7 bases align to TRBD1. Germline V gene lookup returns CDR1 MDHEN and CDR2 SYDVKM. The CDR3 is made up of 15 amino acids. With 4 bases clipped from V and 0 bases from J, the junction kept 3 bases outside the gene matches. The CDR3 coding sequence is TGTGCCAGCAGTTGGGGACAGTATAGCAATCAGCCCCAGCATTTT. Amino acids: CASSWGQYSNQPQHF.

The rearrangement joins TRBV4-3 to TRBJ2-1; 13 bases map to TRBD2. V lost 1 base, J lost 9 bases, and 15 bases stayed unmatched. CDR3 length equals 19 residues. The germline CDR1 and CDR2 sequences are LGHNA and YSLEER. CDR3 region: CASSQVGTSGALGRSEQFF. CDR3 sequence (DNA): TGCGCCAGCAGCCAAGTCGGGACTAGCGGGGCCCTTGGCAGGAGTGAGCAGTTCTTC.

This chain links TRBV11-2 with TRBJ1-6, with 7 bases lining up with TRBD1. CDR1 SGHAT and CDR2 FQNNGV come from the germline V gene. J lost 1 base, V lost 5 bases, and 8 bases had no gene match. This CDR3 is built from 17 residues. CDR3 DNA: TGTGCCAGCAGCATTCGACAGGGTACTTCCTATAATTCACCCCTCCACTTT. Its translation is CASSIRQGTSYNSPLHF.

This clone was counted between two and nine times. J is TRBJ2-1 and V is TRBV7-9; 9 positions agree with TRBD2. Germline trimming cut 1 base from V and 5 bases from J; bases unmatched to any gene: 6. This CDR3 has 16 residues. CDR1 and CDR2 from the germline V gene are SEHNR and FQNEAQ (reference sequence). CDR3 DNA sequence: TGTGCCAGCAGCTTAGTGGCGGGAGGGGGCCACAATGAGCAGTTCTTC. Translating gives CASSLVAGGGHNEQFF.

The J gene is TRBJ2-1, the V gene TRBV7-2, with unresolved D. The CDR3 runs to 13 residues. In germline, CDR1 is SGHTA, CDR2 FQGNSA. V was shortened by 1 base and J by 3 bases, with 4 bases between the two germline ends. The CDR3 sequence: CASSLGSYNEQFF. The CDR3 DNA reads TGTGCCAGCAGCTTAGGTAGCTACAATGAGCAGTTCTTC. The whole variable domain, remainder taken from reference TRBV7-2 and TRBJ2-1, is GAGVSQSPSNKVTEKGKDVELRCDPISGHTALYWYRQSLGQGLEFLIYFQGNSAPDKSGLPSDRFSAERTGGSVSTLTIQRTQQEDSAVYLCASSLGSYNEQFFGPGTRLTVL.

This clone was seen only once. This CDR3 is CASSDLSGSAPYEQYF. The CDR3 bases are TGTGCCAGCAGTGACCTCAGCGGGAGTGCTCCCTACGAGCAGTACTTC. The chain uses TRBV6-1 and TRBJ2-7; 8 positions match TRBD2. The V segment lost 3 bases and the J segment 2 bases; nucleotides outside the gene matches: 9. Germline V gives CDR1 MNHNS, CDR2 SASEGT. The CDR3 extends over 16 amino acids.

The CDR3 nucleotides are TGTGCCAGCAGCTCTGGGGCAGGGGGCGCAGCTTTCTTT. This gives the protein CASSSGAGGAAFF. The chain combines TRBV7-2 with TRBJ1-1; 8 nucleotides line up with TRBD1. The CDR3 length is 13 residues. Germline CDR1 SGHTA, CDR2 FQGNSA. The ends lost 4 bases at V and 10 bases at J; junction bases unmatched: 8.